A selection of T cell receptor beta chains follows, all from one sample in a study of blood T cell repertoires in COVID-19. Generated by immunoSEQ multiplex PCR, the TCRdb table keeps only in-frame clones and is missing some. The sample has 100,000 to 150,000 clones, 65% to 90% seen once; the top ten hold over 25%. The sample taken for sequencing was peripheral blood. The receptors were gathered from a woman older than 75 with acute or convalescent COVID-19. Both conserved end residues are part of each CDR3. The order of the fields is D gene, V gene, J gene, clone size, CDR3 DNA, CDR3 protein. D genes are given only for firm matches. Clone size is given for some rows only: seen once, a few or many times, or a class if the clone is expanded.

>.|TRBV3-1/TRBV3-2|TRBJ1-3|.
TGTGCCAGCAGCCGCCATGGTGAGAGGGCGCCCGGAAACACCATATATTTT
CASSRHGERAPGNTIYF
>.|TRBV6-2/TRBV6-3|TRBJ1-5|.
TGTGCCAGCAGTTACGCCCCGCGGGACTCCGGGGGCAATCAGCCCCAGCATTTT
CASSYAPRDSGGNQPQHF
>TRBD1|TRBV5-4|TRBJ1-2|few
TGTGCCAGCACGACCGGGACAGGGGCCTCCCATGGCTACACCTTC
CASTTGTGASHGYTF
>TRBD1|TRBV7-3|TRBJ1-2|.
TGTGCCAGCAGCTTACGCGGGACAGGGGGCAGAAGCTACACCTTC
CASSLRGTGGRSYTF
>.|TRBV12-3/TRBV12-4|TRBJ1-2|once
TGTGCCAGCAGTCCTAGAAGGGGGTATGGCTACACCTTC
CASSPRRGYGYTF
>.|TRBV28|TRBJ1-2|.
TGTGCCAGCAGTTCAGGCGGGAATGGCTACACCTTC
CASSSGGNGYTF
>TRBD2|TRBV11-1|TRBJ2-1|.
TGTGCCAGCAGCTCTCCGGGACTAGCAGGCAATGAGCAGTTCTTC
CASSSPGLAGNEQFF
>TRBD1|TRBV6-6|TRBJ1-5|.
TGTGCCAGCGGGGACAGCCTAAGGAGCAATCAGCCCCAGCATTTT
CASGDSLRSNQPQHF
>TRBD1|TRBV11-3|TRBJ2-7|once
TGTGCCAGCAGCTTGGGGACAGGGGCGCAAATCGGTAAAGACGAGCAGTACTTC
CASSLGTGAQIGKDEQYF
>.|TRBV3-1/TRBV3-2|TRBJ1-3|.
TGTGCCAGCAGCCACGTAAACACCATATATTTT
CASSHVNTIYF